Below are 3 T cell receptor beta chains sequenced from a single sample in a study of molecular identifiers for immune sequencing clone quantification. MiXCR, applied by TCRdb to the PCR reads, yields one record per CDR3 protein. Among about half a million distinct CDR3 sequences, about 26% were seen once, and the ten largest hold around 0.79%. The sequenced sample consisted of naive CD8+ T cells from blood, with Jurkat cell RNA spiked in. Noted subset: FACS-sorted CD8+CD4-CCR7+CD45RA+ naive T cells. These receptors all stem from a human donor in good health. Some libraries in this study had Jurkat cell RNA spiked in.

The rearrangement joins TRBV6-5 to TRBJ2-3, with TRBD1 matching over 7 bases. The CDR3 runs 17 residues. CDR1 MNHEY and CDR2 SVGAGI come from the germline V gene. With 0 bases clipped from V and 6 bases from J, the junction kept 12 bases outside the gene matches. Here the CDR3 reads CASSYSVEGARGDTQYF. The CDR3 coding sequence is TGTGCCAGCAGTTACTCGGTTGAGGGGGCGCGAGGCGATACGCAGTATTTT.

The V call is TRBV6-1, the J call TRBJ2-3; D not resolved. V lost 1 base to trimming and J lost 2 bases, with 13 bases between them. The CDR3 is made up of 16 amino acids. Germline CDR1 MNHNS, CDR2 SASEGT. CDR3 sequence reads: CASSEVRARNTDTQYF. The CDR3 coding sequence is TGTGCCAGCAGTGAAGTAAGGGCACGGAACACAGATACGCAGTATTTT.

As for this clonotype: A much more abundant neighbour one base away suggests this may be a read error. V and J are TRBV20-1 and TRBJ2-2; D remains ambiguous. The CDR3 is 13 amino acids. V lost 3 bases and J 0 bases, leaving 5 bases between the germline ends. CDR1 DFQATT and CDR2 SNEGSKA come from the germline V gene (reference sequence). CDR3 loop: CSASAPNTGELFF. The CDR3 coding sequence is TGCAGTGCTAGTGCTCCGAACACCGGGGAGCTGTTTTTT.